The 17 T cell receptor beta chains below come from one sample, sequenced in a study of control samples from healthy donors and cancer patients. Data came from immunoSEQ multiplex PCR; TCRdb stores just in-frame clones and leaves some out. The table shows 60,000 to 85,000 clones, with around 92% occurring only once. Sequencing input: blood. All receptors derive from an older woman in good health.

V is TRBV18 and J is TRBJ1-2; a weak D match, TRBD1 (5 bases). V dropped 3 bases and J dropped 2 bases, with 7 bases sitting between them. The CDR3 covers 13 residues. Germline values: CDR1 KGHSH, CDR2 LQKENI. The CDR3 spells CASSPDSNYGYTF. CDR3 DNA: TGTGCCAGCTCACCCGACAGCAACTATGGCTACACCTTC. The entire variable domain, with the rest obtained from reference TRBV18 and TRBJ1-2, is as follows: NAGVMQNPRHLVRRRGQEARLRCSPMKGHSHVYWYRQLPEEGLKFMVYLQKENIIDESGMPKERFSAEFPKEGPSILRIQQVVRGDSAAYFCASSPDSNYGYTFGSGTRLTVV.

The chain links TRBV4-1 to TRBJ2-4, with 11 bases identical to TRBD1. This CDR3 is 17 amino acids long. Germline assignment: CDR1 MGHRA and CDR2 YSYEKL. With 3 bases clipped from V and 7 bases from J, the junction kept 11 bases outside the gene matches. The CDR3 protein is CASSHVGQGARWNIQYF. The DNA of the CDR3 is TGCGCCAGCAGCCATGTAGGACAGGGGGCTCGATGGAACATTCAGTACTTC.

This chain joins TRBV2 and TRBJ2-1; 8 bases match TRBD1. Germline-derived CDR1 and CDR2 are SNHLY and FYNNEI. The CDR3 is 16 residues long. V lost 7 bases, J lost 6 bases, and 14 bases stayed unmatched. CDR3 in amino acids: CASTYRGAGRGNEQFF. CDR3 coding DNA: TGTGCCAGCACTTACAGGGGGGCGGGAAGGGGCAATGAGCAGTTCTTC.

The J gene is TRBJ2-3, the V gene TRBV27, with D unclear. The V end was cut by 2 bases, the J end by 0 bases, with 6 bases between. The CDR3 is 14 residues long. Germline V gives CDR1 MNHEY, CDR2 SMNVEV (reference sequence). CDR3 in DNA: TGTGCCAGCAGTTTAGAGACTAGCACAGATACGCAGTATTTT. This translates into CASSLETSTDTQYF.

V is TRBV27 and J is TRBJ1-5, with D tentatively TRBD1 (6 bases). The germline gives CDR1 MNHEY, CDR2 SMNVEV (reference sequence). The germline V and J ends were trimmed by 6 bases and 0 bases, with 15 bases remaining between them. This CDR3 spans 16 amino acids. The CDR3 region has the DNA TGTGCCAGCAGCGGAACAGGGTCACCTAGCAATCAGCCCCAGCATTTT. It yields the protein CASSGTGSPSNQPQHF.

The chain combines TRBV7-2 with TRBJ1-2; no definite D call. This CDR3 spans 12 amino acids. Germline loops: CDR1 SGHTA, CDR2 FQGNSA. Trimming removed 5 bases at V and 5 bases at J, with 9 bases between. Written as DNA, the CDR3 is TGTGCCAGCAGCAAGCCCGCTTATGGCTACACCTTC. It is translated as CASSKPAYGYTF.

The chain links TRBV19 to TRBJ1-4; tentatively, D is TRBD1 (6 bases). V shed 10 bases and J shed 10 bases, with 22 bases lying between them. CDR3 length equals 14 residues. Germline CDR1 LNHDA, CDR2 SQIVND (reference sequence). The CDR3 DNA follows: TGTGCCACCAAACCACAGGGTACGCGGGCAAAACTGTTTTTT. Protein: CATKPQGTRAKLFF.

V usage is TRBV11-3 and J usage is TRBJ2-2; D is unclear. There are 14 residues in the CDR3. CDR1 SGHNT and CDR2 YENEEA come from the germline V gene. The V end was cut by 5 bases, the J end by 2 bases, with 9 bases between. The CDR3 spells CASSNFPNTGELFF. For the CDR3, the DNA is TGTGCCAGCAGCAACTTTCCCAACACCGGGGAGCTGTTTTTT.

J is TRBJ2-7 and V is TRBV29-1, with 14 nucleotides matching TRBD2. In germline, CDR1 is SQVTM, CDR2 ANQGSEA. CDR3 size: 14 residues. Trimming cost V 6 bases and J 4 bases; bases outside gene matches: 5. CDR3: CSVETSGRGYEQYF. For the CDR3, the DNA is TGCAGCGTCGAGACTAGCGGGAGGGGTTACGAGCAGTACTTC.

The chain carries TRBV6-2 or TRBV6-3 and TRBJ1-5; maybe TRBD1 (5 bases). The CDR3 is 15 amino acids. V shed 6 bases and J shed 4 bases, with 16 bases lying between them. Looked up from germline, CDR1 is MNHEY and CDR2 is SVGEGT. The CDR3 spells CASSPTGGRNQPQHF. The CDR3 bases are TGTGCCAGCAGCCCAACGGGGGGTCGGAATCAGCCCCAGCATTTT.

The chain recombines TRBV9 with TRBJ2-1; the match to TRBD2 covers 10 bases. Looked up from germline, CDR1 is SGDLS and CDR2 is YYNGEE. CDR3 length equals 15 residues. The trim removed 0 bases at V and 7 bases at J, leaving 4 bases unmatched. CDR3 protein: CASSVVGTSVNEQFF. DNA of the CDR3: TGTGCCAGCAGCGTAGTGGGGACTAGCGTTAATGAGCAGTTCTTC.

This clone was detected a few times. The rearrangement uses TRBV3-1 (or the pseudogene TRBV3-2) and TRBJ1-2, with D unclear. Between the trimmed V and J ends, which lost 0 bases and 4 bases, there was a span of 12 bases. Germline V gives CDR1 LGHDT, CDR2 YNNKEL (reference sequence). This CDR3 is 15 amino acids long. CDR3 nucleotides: TGTGCCAGCAGCCAAGATATTTCACGGAGCTATGGCTACACCTTC. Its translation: CASSQDISRSYGYTF.

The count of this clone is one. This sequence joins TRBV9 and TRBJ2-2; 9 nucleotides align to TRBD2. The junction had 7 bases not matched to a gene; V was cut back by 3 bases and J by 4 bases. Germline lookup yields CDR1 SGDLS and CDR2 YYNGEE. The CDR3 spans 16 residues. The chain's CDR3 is CASSDSFSGSTGELFF. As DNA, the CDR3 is TGTGCCAGCAGCGATTCGTTTAGCGGGAGCACCGGGGAGCTGTTTTTT.

CDR3 protein: CASSRYRGNEQFF. In DNA form, the CDR3 reads TGTGCCAGCAGCCGGTACAGGGGCAATGAGCAGTTCTTC. This rearrangement joins TRBV11-1 to TRBJ2-1; TRBD1 matches at 7 bases. The CDR3 runs 13 residues. V was clipped by 5 bases and J by 6 bases; unmatched bases: 4. The germline gives CDR1 SGHAT, CDR2 FQDESV (reference sequence). The complete variable domain, with remaining parts taken from reference TRBV11-1 and TRBJ2-1, reads EAEVAQSPRYKITEKSQAVAFWCDPISGHATLYWYRQILGQGPELLVQFQDESVVDDSQLPKDRFSAERLKGVDSTLKIQPAELGDSAMYLCASSRYRGNEQFFGPGTRLTVL.

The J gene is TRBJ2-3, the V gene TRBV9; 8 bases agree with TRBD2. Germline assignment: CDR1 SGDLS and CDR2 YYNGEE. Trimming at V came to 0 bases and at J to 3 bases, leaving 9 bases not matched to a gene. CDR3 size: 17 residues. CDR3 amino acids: CASSVGMSGSSTDTQYF. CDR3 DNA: TGTGCCAGCAGCGTAGGTATGAGCGGGAGCTCAACAGATACGCAGTATTTT.

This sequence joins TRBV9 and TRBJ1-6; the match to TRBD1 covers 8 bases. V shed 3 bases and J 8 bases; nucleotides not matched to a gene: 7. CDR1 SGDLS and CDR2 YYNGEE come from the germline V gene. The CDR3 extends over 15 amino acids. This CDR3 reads CASSEQGGRDSPLHF. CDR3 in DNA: TGTGCCAGCAGCGAACAGGGGGGTCGGGATTCACCCCTCCACTTT. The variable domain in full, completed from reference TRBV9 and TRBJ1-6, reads DSGVTQTPKHLITATGQRVTLRCSPRSGDLSVYWYQQSLDQGLQFLIQYYNGEERAKGNILERFSAQQFPDLHSELNLSSLELGDSALYFCASSEQGGRDSPLHFGNGTRLTVT.

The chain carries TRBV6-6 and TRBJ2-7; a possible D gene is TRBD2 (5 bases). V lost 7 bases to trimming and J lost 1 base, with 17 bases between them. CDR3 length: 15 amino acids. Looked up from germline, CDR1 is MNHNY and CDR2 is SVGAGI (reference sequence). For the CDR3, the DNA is TGTGCCAGCACCTCGGCGGGTACTTTATCCTACGAGCAGTACTTC. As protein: CASTSAGTLSYEQYF.